This T cell receptor (beta chain) was captured in a study of control samples from healthy donors and cancer patients (dated by TCRdb to 2020 to 2022). Notes on this clone: What antigen it recognizes has not been identified. The input lacks base qualities; no much larger clone sits a single base away.

Relative to germline, V is missing 0 bases and J is missing 5 bases, with 9 bases of the junction outside any gene match. The CDR3 contains 17 residues, cysteine and phenylalanine counted. Kept here is only the CDR3 DNA, which spans 51 bases and is read in frame from base 1. CDR1 and CDR2, per the germline V gene, are SGHTS and YDEGEE. Library construction relied on the immunoSEQ multiplex PCR assay. Imported from immuneACCESS, the table was reduced by TCRdb to in-frame sequences with V and J called. These copies leave out some clones; in studies compared against another copy, an unresolved V gene accounts for under half, and the cause of the remainder is not known. This sample comprises roughly 370,000 clones, 90% of them detected only once. Clones ranked in the top ten supply around 6.5% of the sample.

The TCR was taken from a man aged 40-49 years with head and neck cancer. Sequencing input: PBMCs. The V and J segments used are TRBV5-8 and TRBJ2-5; 11 of the junction bases match TRBD2. The CDR3 reads CASSLAPLAGGRETQYF. The DNA is as follows: TGTGCCAGCAGCTTGGCCCCTCTAGCGGGGGGTCGGGAGACCCAGTACTTC.